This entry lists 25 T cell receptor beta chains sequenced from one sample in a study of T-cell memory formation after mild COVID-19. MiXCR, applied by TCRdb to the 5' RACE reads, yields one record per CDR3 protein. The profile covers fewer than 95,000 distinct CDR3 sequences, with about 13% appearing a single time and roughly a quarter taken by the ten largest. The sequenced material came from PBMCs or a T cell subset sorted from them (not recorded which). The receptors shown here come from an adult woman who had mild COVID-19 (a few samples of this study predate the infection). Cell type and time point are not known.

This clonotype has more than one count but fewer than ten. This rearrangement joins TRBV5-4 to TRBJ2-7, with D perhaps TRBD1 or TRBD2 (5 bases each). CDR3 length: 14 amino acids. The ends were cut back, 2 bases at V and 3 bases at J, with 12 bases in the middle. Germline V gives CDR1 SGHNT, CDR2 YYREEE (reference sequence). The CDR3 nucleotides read TGTGCCAGCAGCTTCGCCGGGACGGACTACGAGCAGTACTTC. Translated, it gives CASSFAGTDYEQYF.

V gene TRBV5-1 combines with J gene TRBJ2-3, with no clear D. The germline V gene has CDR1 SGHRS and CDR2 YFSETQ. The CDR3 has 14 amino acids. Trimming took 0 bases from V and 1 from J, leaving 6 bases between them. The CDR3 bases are TGCGCCAGCAGCTTGGTTATGGGCACAGATACGCAGTATTTT. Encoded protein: CASSLVMGTDTQYF.

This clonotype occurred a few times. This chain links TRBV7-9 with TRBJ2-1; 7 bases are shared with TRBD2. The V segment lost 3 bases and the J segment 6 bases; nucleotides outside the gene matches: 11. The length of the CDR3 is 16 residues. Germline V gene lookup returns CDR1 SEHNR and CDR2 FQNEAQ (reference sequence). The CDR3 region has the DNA TGTGCCAGCAGCTTGTCGGGTGGGAGGGCCCCCAATGAGCAGTTCTTC. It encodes CASSLSGGRAPNEQFF.

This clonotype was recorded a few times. The CDR3 region is CASSYSNPLNYGYTF. The CDR3 coding sequence is TGTGCCAGCAGTTACTCGAATCCCCTTAACTATGGCTACACCTTC. This chain uses TRBV6-5 with TRBJ1-2; no clear D. The CDR3 has 15 residues. V was cut by 0 bases and J by 1 base, with 9 bases left in between. In germline, CDR1 is MNHEY, CDR2 SVGAGI.

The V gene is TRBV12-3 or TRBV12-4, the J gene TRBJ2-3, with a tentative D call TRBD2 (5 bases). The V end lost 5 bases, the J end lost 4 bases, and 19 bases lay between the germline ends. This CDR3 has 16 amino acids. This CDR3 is CASSPKDPSWPDTQYF. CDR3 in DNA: TGTGCCAGCAGTCCCAAGGATCCTAGCTGGCCAGATACGCAGTATTTT.

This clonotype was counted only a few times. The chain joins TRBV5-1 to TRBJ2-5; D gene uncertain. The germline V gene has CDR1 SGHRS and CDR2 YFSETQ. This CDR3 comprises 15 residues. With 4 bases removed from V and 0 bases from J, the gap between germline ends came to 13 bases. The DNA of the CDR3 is TGCGCCAGCAGCCCGGGCGTCGTTGACCAAGAGACCCAGTACTTC. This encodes CASSPGVVDQETQYF.

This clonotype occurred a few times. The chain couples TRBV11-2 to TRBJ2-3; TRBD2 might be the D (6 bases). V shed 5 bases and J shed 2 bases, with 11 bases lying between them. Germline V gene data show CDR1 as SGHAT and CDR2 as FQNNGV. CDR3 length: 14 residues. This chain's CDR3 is CASSNRDFTDTQYF. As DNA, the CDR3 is TGTGCCAGCAGCAATAGGGACTTCACAGATACGCAGTATTTT.

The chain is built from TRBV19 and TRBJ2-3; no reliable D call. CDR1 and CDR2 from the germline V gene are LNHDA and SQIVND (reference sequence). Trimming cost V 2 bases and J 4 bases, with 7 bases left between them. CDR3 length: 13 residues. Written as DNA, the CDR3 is TGTGCCAGTAGTATAATGTGGGCAGATACGCAGTATTTT. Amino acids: CASSIMWADTQYF.

The CDR3 bases are TGTGCCAGCAGCAATGCAGCCGCCCATTCGTCTACGCAGTATTTT. Protein product: CASSNAAAHSSTQYF. The chain joins TRBV7-9 to TRBJ2-3, with unresolved D. Germline V gene sequence: CDR1 SEHNR, CDR2 FQNEAQ (reference sequence). The CDR3 length is 15 residues. V was clipped by 5 bases and J by 8 bases, with 20 bases between them.

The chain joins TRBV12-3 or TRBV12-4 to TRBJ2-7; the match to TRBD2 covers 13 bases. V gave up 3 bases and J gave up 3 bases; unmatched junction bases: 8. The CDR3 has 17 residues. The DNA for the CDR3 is TGTGCCAGCAGTTTCGGACTAGCGGGGGCAATCCTCTACGAGCAGTACTTC. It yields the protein CASSFGLAGAILYEQYF.

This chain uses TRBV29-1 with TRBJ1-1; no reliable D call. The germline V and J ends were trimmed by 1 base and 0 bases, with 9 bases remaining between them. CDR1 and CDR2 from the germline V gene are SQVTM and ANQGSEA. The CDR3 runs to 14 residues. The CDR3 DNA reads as TGCAGCGTTGAAGGTGGTGACTTGAACACTGAAGCTTTCTTT. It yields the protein CSVEGGDLNTEAFF.

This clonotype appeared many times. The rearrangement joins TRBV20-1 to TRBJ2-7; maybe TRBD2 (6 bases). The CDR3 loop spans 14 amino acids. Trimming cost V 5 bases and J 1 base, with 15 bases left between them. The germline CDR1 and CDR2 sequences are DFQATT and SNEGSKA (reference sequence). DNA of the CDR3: TGCAGTGCTGAGCCGGGGGACGGTTCCTACGAGCAGTACTTC. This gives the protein CSAEPGDGSYEQYF.

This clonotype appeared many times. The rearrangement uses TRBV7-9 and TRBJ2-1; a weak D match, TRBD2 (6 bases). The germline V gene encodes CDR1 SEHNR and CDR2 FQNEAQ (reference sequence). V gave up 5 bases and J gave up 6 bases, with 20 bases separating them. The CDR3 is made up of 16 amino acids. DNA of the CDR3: TGTGCCAGCAGCCCGAAGGGCGGGGACGTTGCCAATGAGCAGTTCTTC. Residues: CASSPKGGDVANEQFF.

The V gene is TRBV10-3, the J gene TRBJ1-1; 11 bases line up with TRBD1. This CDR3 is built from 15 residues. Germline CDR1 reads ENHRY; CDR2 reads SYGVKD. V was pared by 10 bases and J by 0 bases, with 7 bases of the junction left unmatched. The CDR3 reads CATQGDRGMNTEAFF. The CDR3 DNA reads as TGTGCCACTCAGGGGGACAGGGGGATGAACACTGAAGCTTTCTTT.

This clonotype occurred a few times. The CDR3 region has the DNA TGCAGCGTTGTCCCGACCCTTATGATTAACTATGGCTACACCTTC. Residues: CSVVPTLMINYGYTF. The chain combines TRBV29-1 with TRBJ1-2; D is ambiguous. Germline values: CDR1 SQVTM, CDR2 ANQGSEA. V gave up 4 bases and J gave up 1 base, with 16 bases separating them. The CDR3 consists of 15 residues. The variable domain in full, with the rest retrieved from reference TRBV29-1 and TRBJ1-2, is SAVISQKPSRDICQRGTSLTIQCQVDSQVTMMFWYRQQPGQSLTLIATANQGSEATYESGFVIDKFPISRPNLTFSTLTVSNMSPEDSSIYLCSVVPTLMINYGYTFGSGTRLTVV.

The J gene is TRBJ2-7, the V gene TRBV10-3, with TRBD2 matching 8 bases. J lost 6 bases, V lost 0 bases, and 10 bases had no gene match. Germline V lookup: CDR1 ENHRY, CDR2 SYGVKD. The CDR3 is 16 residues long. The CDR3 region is CAISESPGGGVAEQYF. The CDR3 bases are TGTGCCATCAGTGAGTCCCCCGGGGGGGGGGTGGCCGAGCAGTACTTC.

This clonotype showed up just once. This CDR3 reads CASSPGTSGNHKNIQYF. The CDR3 DNA reads TGTGCCAGCAGCCCTGGGACTAGCGGGAACCATAAAAACATTCAGTACTTC. The chain employs TRBV11-2 and TRBJ2-4; 13 nucleotides agree with TRBD2. Trimming removed 5 bases from V and 4 bases from J; junction bases left unmatched: 8. The CDR3 consists of 17 residues. Germline values: CDR1 SGHAT, CDR2 FQNNGV.

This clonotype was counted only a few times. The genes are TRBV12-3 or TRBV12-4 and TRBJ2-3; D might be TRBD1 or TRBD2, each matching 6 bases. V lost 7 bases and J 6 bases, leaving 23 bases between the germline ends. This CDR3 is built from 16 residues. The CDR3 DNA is TGTGCCAGCACCCCCATGGGGGGCAGACTTGAGGATACGCAGTATTTT. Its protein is CASTPMGGRLEDTQYF.

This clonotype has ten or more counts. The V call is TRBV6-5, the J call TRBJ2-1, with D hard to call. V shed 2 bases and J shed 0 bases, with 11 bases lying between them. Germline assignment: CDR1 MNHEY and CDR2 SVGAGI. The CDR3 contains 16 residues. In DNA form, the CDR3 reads TGTGCCAGCAGTTACGACGGGCCCAGCTCCTACAATGAGCAGTTCTTC. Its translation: CASSYDGPSSYNEQFF.

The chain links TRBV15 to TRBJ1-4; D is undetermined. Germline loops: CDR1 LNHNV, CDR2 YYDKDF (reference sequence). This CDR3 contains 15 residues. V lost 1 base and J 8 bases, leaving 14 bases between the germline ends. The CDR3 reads CATSRVGPSGEKLFF. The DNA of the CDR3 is TGTGCCACCAGCAGAGTGGGCCCGTCTGGGGAAAAACTGTTTTTT.

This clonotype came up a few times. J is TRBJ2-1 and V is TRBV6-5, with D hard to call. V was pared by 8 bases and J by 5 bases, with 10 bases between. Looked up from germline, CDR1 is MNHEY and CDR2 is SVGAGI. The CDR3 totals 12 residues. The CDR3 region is CASGFSDNEQFF. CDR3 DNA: TGTGCCAGCGGATTTTCCGACAATGAGCAGTTCTTC.

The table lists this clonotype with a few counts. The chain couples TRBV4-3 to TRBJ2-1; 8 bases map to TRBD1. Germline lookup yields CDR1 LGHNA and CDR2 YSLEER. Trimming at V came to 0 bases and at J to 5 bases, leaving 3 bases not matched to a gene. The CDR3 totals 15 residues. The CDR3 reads CASSQETGVHNEQFF. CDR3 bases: TGCGCCAGCAGCCAAGAGACAGGGGTGCACAATGAGCAGTTCTTC.

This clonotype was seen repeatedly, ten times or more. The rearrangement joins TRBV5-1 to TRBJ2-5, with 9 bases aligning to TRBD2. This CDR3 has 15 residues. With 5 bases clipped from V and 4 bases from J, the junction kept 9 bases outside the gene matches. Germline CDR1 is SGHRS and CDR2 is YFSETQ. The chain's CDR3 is CASSPGLASGETQYF. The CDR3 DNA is TGCGCCAGCAGTCCTGGACTAGCGTCGGGAGAGACCCAGTACTTC.

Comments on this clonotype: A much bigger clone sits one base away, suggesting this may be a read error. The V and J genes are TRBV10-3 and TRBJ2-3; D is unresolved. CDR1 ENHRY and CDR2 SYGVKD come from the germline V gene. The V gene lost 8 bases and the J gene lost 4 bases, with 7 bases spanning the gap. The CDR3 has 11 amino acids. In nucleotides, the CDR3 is TGTGCCATCCTTGGCCCAGATACGCAGTATTTT. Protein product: CAILGPDTQYF.

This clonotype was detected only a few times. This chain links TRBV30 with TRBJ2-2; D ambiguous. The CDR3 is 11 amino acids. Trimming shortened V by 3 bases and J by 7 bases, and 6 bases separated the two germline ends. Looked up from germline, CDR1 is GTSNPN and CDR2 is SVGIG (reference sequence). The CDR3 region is CAWRLLGELFF. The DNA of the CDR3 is TGTGCCTGGAGGTTACTCGGGGAGCTGTTTTTT.